The TCR beta chain described here comes from a study of T cell repertoires in cytomegalovirus infection. The table lists this clonotype with a few counts. Its antigen is not identified. Study-wide results and limits: The response measured ex vivo was dominated by TCR beta clonotypes (HLA-C-restricted and CMV-specific). Pooled public TCR beta family frequency picked out CMV carriers with the relevant HLA.

TCRdb itself ran the reads through MiXCR, one entry per CDR3 protein. The profile covers approximately 120,000 distinct CDR3 sequences, with 25% to 35% appearing a single time and under 65% taken by the ten largest. V shed 3 bases and J shed 3 bases, with 5 bases lying between them. From germline, CDR1 is SGHVS and CDR2 FNYEAQ. There are 12 residues in the CDR3. The sequencing here drew on CD8+ T cells from cultured PBMCs, taken from culture after CMV antigen stimulation. This sequence originates from a human donor in good health (CMV status not recorded). Some clones in this sample may be carry-over from other donors' samples. The chain links TRBV7-6 to TRBJ1-1; no clear D gene. The CDR3, as DNA: TGTGCCAGCAGCTTTCTAGACACTGAAGCTTTCTTT. Residues: CASSFLDTEAFF.